This T cell receptor beta chain was obtained from a study of identical twins. Broader study findings: The conclusions drew on cross-sectional statistical analysis instead of tracking the same donors. An excess of low generation probability was shown by twin-shared out-of-frame alpha sequences.

This CDR3 has 14 residues. Trimming took 6 bases from V and 0 from J, leaving 12 bases between them. The germline CDR1 and CDR2 sequences are SGHVS and FQNEAQ. This clonotype showed up just a few times. No antigen is known for it. A universal primer site came from template switching; cDNA carried unique molecular identifiers. TCRdb re-called the 5' RACE reads with MiXCR, one entry per CDR3 protein. The sample holds hundreds of thousands of distinct CDR3 sequences, around 6% seen once. Donors were all healthy Caucasians. Sample: naive T cells sorted from blood. This TCR derives from a man in his late teens or twenties in good health. The gene calls are TRBV7-8 and TRBJ2-7; D not resolved. CDR3 sequence (DNA): TGTGCCAGCAGAATGACCTTGAGCTCCTACGAGCAGTACGTC. It encodes CASRMTLSSYEQYV.